The following is a T cell receptor beta chain sequence with its context. This record comes from a study of blood T cell repertoires in COVID-19. On the study more broadly: Some COVID-19 samples were acute and others convalescent; all came from the United States, Italy and Spain.

The CDR3 runs to 13 residues. Germline V gives CDR1 PRHDT, CDR2 FYEKMQ (reference sequence). Trimming left V 5 bases short and J 11 bases short, with 18 bases between. Original processing notes: Amplified reference gene primers provided the basis for estimating nucleated cell counts. Produced via immunoSEQ multiplex PCR; TCRdb's table is partial and in-frame only. The V and J calls and the clone size are those of that table, but D and trimming were determined from the DNA. Here the sample spans tens of thousands of clones, about 90% being singletons. The J gene is TRBJ1-1, the V gene TRBV13; weak D call: TRBD1 (6 bases). The sequencing sample was made of peripheral blood. The TCR was taken from a man between 18 and 35 years old with COVID-19, enrolled during active disease. For the CDR3, the DNA is TGTGCCAGCAGCCCAGGACAGACCCTGACGGCTTTCTTT. This sequence encodes CASSPGQTLTAFF. Filled out from reference TRBV13 and TRBJ1-1, the complete variable domain reads AAGVIQSPRHLIKEKRETATLKCYPIPRHDTVYWYQQGPGQDPQFLISFYEKMQSDKGSIPDRFSAQQFSDYHSELNMSSLELGDSALYFCASSPGQTLTAFFGQGTRLTVV.